Listed below are T cell receptor beta chains from one sample, sequenced in a study of blood T cells in healthy people across ages. TCRdb re-called the 5' RACE reads with MiXCR, one entry per CDR3 protein. The sample has 700,000 to 800,000 distinct CDR3 sequences; more than 40% are singletons. What was sequenced was blood. These receptors all stem from a woman aged 55-69 years in good health. CDR3s include the opening cysteine and the closing phenylalanine or tryptophan. Fields, in order: V gene, J gene, CDR3 protein.

TRBV7-2	TRBJ2-2	CASSLSQNTGELFF
TRBV7-9	TRBJ2-1	CASSLRRGTTNEQFF
TRBV5-1	TRBJ1-4	CASSPWARGTTTNEKLFF
TRBV21-1	TRBJ1-1	CASSKDPDTEAFF
TRBV20-1	TRBJ2-1	CSAPTTSGGDNEQFF
TRBV5-1	TRBJ2-7	CASSLGGGRNSYEQYF
TRBV12-3/TRBV12-4	TRBJ2-1	CASSPKRGGLDEQFF
TRBV27	TRBJ2-1	CASSLSDPNYNEQFF
TRBV28	TRBJ1-5	CASSFQGTRQPQHF
TRBV5-1	TRBJ1-2	CASSPWDRGLGYTF
TRBV6-1	TRBJ2-5	CASSEDWVQETQYF
TRBV27	TRBJ2-1	CASSLRPTSGSLIPNEQFF
TRBV28	TRBJ2-7	CASRAGGLVIVEQYF
TRBV3-1	TRBJ2-5	CASSQDTAPETQYF
TRBV7-2	TRBJ2-7	CASSLTGQGQTYEQYF
TRBV7-2	TRBJ2-3	CASSQTPPDTQYF
TRBV3-1	TRBJ2-1	CASSQGISGNNEQFF
TRBV7-9	TRBJ1-4	CASSRSGQTNEKLFF
TRBV10-3	TRBJ2-2	CAISEWGTENTGELFF
TRBV5-1	TRBJ2-5	CASSPLTEETQYF
TRBV7-3	TRBJ2-2	CASSLREGGYGELFF
TRBV6-1	TRBJ2-5	CASSELGTGLHNNEQYF
TRBV4-2	TRBJ1-6	CASSQPGKSYNSPLHF
TRBV7-3	TRBJ2-5	CASSLNGGRGETQYF
TRBV10-3	TRBJ2-3	CAISRTGQGFTDTQYF
TRBV18	TRBJ2-1	CASSGASGGANEQFF
TRBV20-1	TRBJ2-7	CSASSRPYEQYF
TRBV29-1	TRBJ2-5	CSVERGSDEQYF
TRBV7-9	TRBJ1-6	CASSQQGDNTSPLHF
TRBV20-1	TRBJ2-1	CSAVGGGRRDEQFF
TRBV7-2	TRBJ2-2	CASSLAEQGVTGELFF
TRBV11-2	TRBJ2-5	CASSLTGGRSMETQYF
TRBV6-5	TRBJ1-1	CASSYSLGNTEAFF
TRBV12-3/TRBV12-4	TRBJ2-1	CASSQTERGEQFF
TRBV9	NA	CASSVKSGSAAGYNEQYF
TRBV28	NA	CATIPVGQGKSYEQYF
TRBV5-1	TRBJ2-3	CASSFTPRGDPSTDTQYF
TRBV6-5	TRBJ2-5	CASRTPGTLTETQYF
TRBV7-7	TRBJ2-5	CASSLVPSGRETQYF
TRBV6-1	TRBJ1-1	CASGMTVNTEAFF
TRBV20-1	TRBJ1-2	CSATPTDRDYGYTF
TRBV6-5	TRBJ1-4	CASSQSATVEKLFF